The 20 T cell receptor beta chains in this list originate from one sample, sequenced in a study of T cell responses to AZD1222 COVID-19 vaccine. The repertoire was sequenced with immunoSEQ multiplex PCR; TCRdb's copy has only in-frame clones and lacks some. The sample has 83,000 or so clones, around 90% seen once; the top ten hold approximately 30%. Sequencing used peripheral blood, obtained 28 days after the second AZD1222 dose. These receptors came from an adult who received the AZD1222 COVID-19 vaccine.

The genes are TRBV7-8 and TRBJ2-5; 11 bases are a match to TRBD2. V shed 3 bases, J shed 4 bases, and the junction held 4 bases outside the gene matches. The CDR3 runs to 15 residues. CDR1 and CDR2 (germline): SGHVS, FQNEAQ. CDR3 in amino acids: CASSFSGTSGETQYF. The DNA of the CDR3 is TGTGCCAGCAGCTTCTCCGGGACTAGCGGAGAGACCCAGTACTTC. The full variable domain, rest sourced from reference TRBV7-8 and TRBJ2-5, is GAGVSQSPRYKVAKRGQDVALRCDPISGHVSLFWYQQALGQGPEFLTYFQNEAQLDKSGLPSDRFFAERPEGSVSTLKIQRTQQEDSAVYLCASSFSGTSGETQYFGPGTRLLVL.

This chain links TRBV7-9 with TRBJ1-1; a weak D match, TRBD1 (6 bases). The CDR3 is 14 amino acids. Per the germline V gene, CDR1 is SEHNR and CDR2 is FQNEAQ (reference sequence). V gave up 1 base and J gave up 6 bases, with 12 bases separating them. The CDR3 region is CASSLGSGEPEAFF. The CDR3 DNA sequence: TGTGCCAGCAGCTTAGGCTCAGGGGAGCCTGAAGCTTTCTTT.

The chain recombines TRBV11-2 with TRBJ2-6, with D possibly called TRBD1 or TRBD2 (6 bases each). CDR1 and CDR2 (germline): SGHAT, FQNNGV. The CDR3 is 15 residues long. V lost 11 bases, J lost 2 bases, and 16 bases lay in between. CDR3 DNA sequence: TGTGCCGGGTCGGGGGCCCAGGCTGGGGCCAACGTCCTGACTTTC. Its translation: CAGSGAQAGANVLTF.

On this clone: One end of the junction fails to match germline, which may point to a read error. The chain combines TRBV7-7 with TRBJ2-3; D is ambiguous. CDR1 and CDR2 from the germline V gene are SSHAT and FNYEAQ (reference sequence). The CDR3 totals 13 residues. CDR3 DNA sequence: TGTGCCTGCAGCCGGGTTCGCACAGATACGCAGTATTTT. Its translation: CACSRVRTDTQYF.

This clone was recorded only once. V gene TRBV4-1 combines with J gene TRBJ1-1; D is possibly TRBD1 (5 bases). V was pared by 1 base and J by 0 bases, with 12 bases between. The CDR3 covers 16 residues. Per germline, CDR1 MGHRA and CDR2 YSYEKL. CDR3 coding DNA: TGCGCCAGCAGCCAAGTTCGCACAGGCGTGAACACTGAAGCTTTCTTT. Protein: CASSQVRTGVNTEAFF.

The rearrangement joins TRBV5-1 to TRBJ1-1; no definite D call. This CDR3 spans 14 amino acids. Germline lookup yields CDR1 SGHRS and CDR2 YFSETQ. Trimming removed 2 bases at V and 10 bases at J, with 18 bases between. The CDR3 region has the DNA TGCGCCAGCAGCTTAGAGGGTCCCGCGCCCGGAGCTTTCTTT. Its translation is CASSLEGPAPGAFF.

The chain has TRBV15 and TRBJ1-3, with TRBD1 as a possible D gene (5 bases). The V end lost 0 bases, the J end lost 9 bases, and 12 bases lay between the germline ends. Germline V lookup: CDR1 LNHNV, CDR2 YYDKDF (reference sequence). CDR3 size: 14 residues. The CDR3 is CATSRDSGLGTIYF. The CDR3, as DNA: TGTGCCACCAGCAGAGATTCGGGGCTCGGCACCATATATTTT.

This chain connects TRBV27 to TRBJ2-2, with 8 bases matching TRBD1. J lost 6 bases, V lost 2 bases, and 8 bases had no gene match. There are 16 residues in the CDR3. Germline V gives CDR1 MNHEY, CDR2 SMNVEV (reference sequence). CDR3 loop: CASSLAQGALAGELFF. CDR3 in DNA: TGTGCCAGCAGTTTAGCTCAGGGGGCCTTAGCCGGGGAGCTGTTTTTT.

The V call is TRBV19, the J call TRBJ1-2; the match to TRBD1 covers 8 bases. This CDR3 region has 16 residues. Unmatched junction bases numbered 10, after V lost 4 bases and J lost 3 bases. Germline values: CDR1 LNHDA, CDR2 SQIVND (reference sequence). CDR3 nucleotides: TGTGCCAGTAGTACTCCTAGGACAGGGCAGGACTATGGCTACACCTTC. Translating it yields CASSTPRTGQDYGYTF.

V gene TRBV19 combines with J gene TRBJ1-2; D gene uncertain. CDR3 length equals 12 residues. Germline assignment: CDR1 LNHDA and CDR2 SQIVND (reference sequence). V lost 10 bases and J 3 bases, leaving 12 bases between the germline ends. The CDR3 spells CAIYRQDYGYTF. In DNA form, the CDR3 reads TGTGCCATATACCGGCAAGACTATGGCTACACCTTC.

V gene TRBV10-3 combines with J gene TRBJ2-7; D is unclear. The germline V and J ends were trimmed by 3 bases and 7 bases, with 16 bases remaining between them. CDR3 size: 14 residues. In germline, CDR1 is ENHRY, CDR2 SYGVKD. Here the CDR3 reads CAISDSGNPEEQYF. CDR3 coding DNA: TGTGCCATCAGTGATTCCGGAAACCCGGAAGAGCAGTACTTC.

The sample holds one count of this clone. The chain has TRBV6-5 and TRBJ1-1; D remains unclear. The length of the CDR3 is 14 residues. Trimming shortened V by 8 bases and J by 3 bases, and 16 bases separated the two germline ends. Germline V gives CDR1 MNHEY, CDR2 SVGAGI. The CDR3: CASDPAGTYTEAFF. CDR3 nucleotide sequence: TGTGCCAGCGACCCCGCCGGCACCTACACTGAAGCTTTCTTT.

The gene calls are TRBV3-1 (or the pseudogene TRBV3-2) and TRBJ1-5; TRBD1 matches at 7 bases. This CDR3 is 21 amino acids long. After removal of 0 bases from V and 0 bases from J, the junction contained 17 bases not matched to a gene. Germline CDR1 is LGHDT and CDR2 is YNNKEL (reference sequence). Here the CDR3 reads CASSQEIGRGKKSHSNQPQHF. CDR3 nucleotide sequence: TGTGCCAGCAGCCAAGAGATCGGCAGGGGGAAGAAATCCCATAGCAATCAGCCCCAGCATTTT.

V gene TRBV19 combines with J gene TRBJ2-1; 13 bases map to TRBD2. Germline V gives CDR1 LNHDA, CDR2 SQIVND (reference sequence). The CDR3 has 17 amino acids. The J segment lost 0 bases and the V segment lost 4 bases, leaving 3 bases of the junction unmatched. The CDR3 reads CASSRRLAGGSYNEQFF. CDR3 in DNA: TGTGCCAGTAGTAGGCGACTAGCGGGAGGCTCCTACAATGAGCAGTTCTTC.

V is TRBV7-2 and J is TRBJ2-7; 7 bases match TRBD1. Trimming removed 4 bases from V and 7 bases from J; junction bases left unmatched: 7. The CDR3 is made up of 13 amino acids. Germline lookup yields CDR1 SGHTA and CDR2 FQGNSA. DNA of the CDR3: TGTGCCAGCAGCTCAGAACAGGGGCGAGAGCAGTACTTC. It yields the protein CASSSEQGREQYF.

This chain connects TRBV7-9 to TRBJ2-1; a weak D match, TRBD1 (6 bases). Trimming took 0 bases from V and 10 from J, leaving 16 bases between them. CDR3 size: 15 residues. Germline V gives CDR1 SEHNR, CDR2 FQNEAQ (reference sequence). CDR3: CASSLARQVLWEQFF. CDR3 in DNA: TGTGCCAGCAGCTTAGCTCGACAGGTCCTTTGGGAGCAGTTCTTC.

The rearrangement links TRBV9 to TRBJ1-6; 11 bases fit TRBD1. This CDR3 spans 15 amino acids. Germline assignment: CDR1 SGDLS and CDR2 YYNGEE. The J segment lost 10 bases and the V segment lost 4 bases, leaving 7 bases of the junction unmatched. DNA for the CDR3: TGTGCCAGCAGCTCTCCCGGACAGGGGGCGTCACCCCTCCACTTT. Residues: CASSSPGQGASPLHF.

The chain joins TRBV30 to TRBJ1-4, with D hard to call. V lost 6 bases and J lost 2, with 10 bases in between. The CDR3 covers 13 residues. CDR1 and CDR2 (germline): GTSNPN, SVGIG (reference sequence). The CDR3: CACETTTNEKLFF. The CDR3 nucleotides are TGTGCCTGTGAGACAACTACTAATGAAAAACTGTTTTTT. Variable domain in full (rest from reference TRBV30 and TRBJ1-4): SQTIHQWPATLVQPVGSPLSLECTVEGTSNPNLYWYRQAAGRGLQLLFYSVGIGQISSEVPQNLSASRPQDRQFILSSKKLLLSDSGFYLCACETTTNEKLFFGSGTQLSVL.

This clone was detected a few times. The chain couples TRBV7-2 to TRBJ2-1; a weak D match, TRBD2 (6 bases). V was trimmed by 3 bases and J by 6 bases, leaving 9 bases between them. The CDR3 has 13 amino acids. Germline CDR1 SGHTA, CDR2 FQGNSA. The CDR3 DNA follows: TGTGCCAGCAGCTTCTCCGGGAGCAATGAGCAGTTCTTC. It specifies CASSFSGSNEQFF.

The chain is built from TRBV27 and TRBJ1-1, with D hard to call. V dropped 5 bases and J dropped 1 base, with 11 bases sitting between them. The V gene's germline CDR1 is MNHEY and CDR2 SMNVEV (reference sequence). The CDR3 covers 14 residues. As DNA, the CDR3 is TGTGCCAGCAGTATAGTGGACGGGAACACTGAAGCTTTCTTT. This encodes CASSIVDGNTEAFF.